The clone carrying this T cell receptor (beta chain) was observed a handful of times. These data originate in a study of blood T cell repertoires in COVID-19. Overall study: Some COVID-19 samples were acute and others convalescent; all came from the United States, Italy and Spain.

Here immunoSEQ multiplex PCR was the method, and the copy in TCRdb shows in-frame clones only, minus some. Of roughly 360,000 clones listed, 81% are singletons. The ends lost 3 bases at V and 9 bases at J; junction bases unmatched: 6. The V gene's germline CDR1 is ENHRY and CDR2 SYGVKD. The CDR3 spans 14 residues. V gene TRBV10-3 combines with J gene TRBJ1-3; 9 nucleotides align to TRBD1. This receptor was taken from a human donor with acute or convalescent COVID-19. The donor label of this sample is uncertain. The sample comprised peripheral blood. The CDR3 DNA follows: TGTGCCATCAGTGACCGGACAGGGGTGTCCACCATATATTTT. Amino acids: CAISDRTGVSTIYF.